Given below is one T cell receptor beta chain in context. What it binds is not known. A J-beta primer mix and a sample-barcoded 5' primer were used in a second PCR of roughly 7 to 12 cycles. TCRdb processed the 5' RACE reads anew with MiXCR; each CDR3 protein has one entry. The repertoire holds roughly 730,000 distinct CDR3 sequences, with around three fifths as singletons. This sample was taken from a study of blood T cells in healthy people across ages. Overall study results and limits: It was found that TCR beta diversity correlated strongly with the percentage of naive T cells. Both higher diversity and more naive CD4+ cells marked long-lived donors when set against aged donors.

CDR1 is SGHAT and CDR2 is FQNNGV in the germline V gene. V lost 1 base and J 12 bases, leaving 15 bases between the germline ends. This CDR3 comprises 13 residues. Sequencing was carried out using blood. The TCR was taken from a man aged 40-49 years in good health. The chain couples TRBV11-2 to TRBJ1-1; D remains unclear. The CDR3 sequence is CASSLGYGSLSFF. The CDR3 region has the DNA TGTGCCAGCAGCTTAGGGTATGGCAGTTTATCTTTCTTT.